These 21 T cell receptor beta chains were all obtained from the same sample, sequenced in a study of blood T cell repertoires in COVID-19. The repertoire was sequenced with immunoSEQ multiplex PCR; TCRdb's copy has only in-frame clones and lacks some. This table has 50,000 to 85,000 clones, around four fifths appearing once. Sequencing was performed on peripheral blood. Receptors were obtained from a human donor in a cohort sampled during active COVID-19.

The chain uses TRBV6-2 or TRBV6-3 and TRBJ2-1; 8 nucleotides match TRBD2. The V segment lost 0 bases and the J segment 4 bases; nucleotides outside the gene matches: 11. Germline V gene lookup returns CDR1 MNHEY and CDR2 SVGEGT. This CDR3 region has 18 residues. The CDR3 loop is CASSYSISVAGGYNEQFF. CDR3 sequence (DNA): TGTGCCAGCAGTTACTCGATTTCCGTGGCGGGAGGATACAATGAGCAGTTCTTC.

The CDR3 region is CASSWGQGANYGYTF. The CDR3 DNA follows: TGTGCCAGCAGTTGGGGACAGGGGGCTAACTATGGCTACACCTTC. This chain uses TRBV28 with TRBJ1-2; 11 nucleotides match TRBD1. Germline CDR1 reads MDHEN; CDR2 reads SYDVKM. Trimming at V came to 4 bases and at J to 0 bases, leaving 1 base not matched to a gene. The CDR3 consists of 15 residues.

The J gene is TRBJ1-3, the V gene TRBV25-1, with TRBD1 matching over 8 bases. Trimming removed 5 bases from V and 0 bases from J; junction bases left unmatched: 9. The length of the CDR3 is 17 residues. Germline loops: CDR1 MGHDK, CDR2 SYGVNS. The CDR3 protein is CASSYPTGGPSGNTIYF. The DNA for the CDR3 is TGTGCCAGCAGTTACCCCACAGGGGGTCCCTCTGGAAACACCATATATTTT.

The chain has TRBV7-2 and TRBJ1-6; D remains ambiguous. This CDR3 is 15 amino acids long. Per germline, CDR1 SGHTA and CDR2 FQGNSA. V lost 5 bases and J lost 8, with 16 bases in between. CDR3 DNA: TGTGCCAGCAGCCCCCGTGGGCGATTGGATTCACCCCTCCACTTT. Its translation: CASSPRGRLDSPLHF.

This chain connects TRBV29-1 to TRBJ1-1; 8 bases align to TRBD1. Per germline, CDR1 SQVTM and CDR2 ANQGSEA. The CDR3 spans 12 residues. Germline trimming cut 6 bases from V and 4 bases from J; bases unmatched to any gene: 4. The CDR3: CSVLQGGTEAFF. The CDR3 bases are TGCAGCGTCCTACAGGGGGGCACTGAAGCTTTCTTT.

This sequence joins TRBV12-3 or TRBV12-4 and TRBJ2-7; D is perhaps TRBD1 (6 bases). This CDR3 contains 13 residues. V shed 10 bases and J shed 5 bases, with 18 bases lying between them. The CDR3 region is CAIGSRGKHEQYF. The CDR3 nucleotides read TGTGCCATCGGATCCAGGGGAAAGCACGAGCAGTACTTC.

The chain couples TRBV18 to TRBJ1-6; TRBD1 might be the D (6 bases). Trimming pared 4 bases from V and 10 bases from J, leaving 14 bases between. The CDR3 contains 14 residues. Germline V gene lookup returns CDR1 KGHSH and CDR2 LQKENI. The CDR3 coding sequence is TGTGCCAGCTCACTTGGGACATCTTCCTCACCCCTCCACTTT. Protein sequence: CASSLGTSSSPLHF.

The rearrangement uses TRBV5-4 and TRBJ2-7; D ambiguous. This CDR3 has 13 residues. CDR1 and CDR2 from the germline V gene are SGHNT and YYREEE (reference sequence). Deletions cut 4 bases from V and 0 bases from J, with 8 bases between. In DNA, the CDR3 is TGTGCCAGCAGCCAGGTTAACTCCTACGAGCAGTACTTC. Translating gives CASSQVNSYEQYF.

This chain joins TRBV6-2 or TRBV6-3 and TRBJ2-7; 11 nucleotides align to TRBD2. V shed 2 bases and J 3 bases; nucleotides not matched to a gene: 3. Germline V lookup: CDR1 MNHEY, CDR2 SVGEGT. CDR3 size: 15 residues. CDR3 amino acids: CASSYGTSGGYEQYF. CDR3 coding DNA: TGTGCCAGCAGTTACGGAACTAGCGGGGGCTACGAGCAGTACTTC.

This clone was seen only a few times. V gene TRBV10-1 combines with J gene TRBJ2-7; 8 bases line up with TRBD1. The CDR3 runs to 15 residues. Germline loops: CDR1 WNHNN, CDR2 SYGVQD (reference sequence). Losses at the gene ends were 6 bases for V and 3 bases for J; bases not matched to a gene: 10. The CDR3: CASRPAGTGNYEQYF. The CDR3 DNA follows: TGCGCCAGCAGGCCAGCCGGGACAGGCAACTACGAGCAGTACTTC.

The chain recombines TRBV30 with TRBJ1-1; 9 nucleotides line up with TRBD1. The CDR3 is made up of 14 amino acids. V shed 5 bases, J shed 5 bases, and the junction held 9 bases outside the gene matches. The germline V gene encodes CDR1 GTSNPN and CDR2 SVGIG (reference sequence). In DNA form, the CDR3 reads TGTGCCTGGCAACAGGGGGCCGCCCCAACTGAAGCTTTCTTT. The encoded protein is CAWQQGAAPTEAFF.

Points on this clone: This specimen includes other DNA sequences encoding the same CDR3. V gene TRBV2 combines with J gene TRBJ2-7; 8 bases fit TRBD2. The trim removed 3 bases at V and 1 base at J, leaving 5 bases unmatched. Germline V gene sequence: CDR1 SNHLY, CDR2 FYNNEI. The CDR3 sequence is 15 residues long. DNA for the CDR3: TGTGCCAGCAGTGAGGTGGCGGGAGGTTCCTACGAGCAGTACTTC. Protein sequence: CASSEVAGGSYEQYF.

CDR3 region: CASSLQGMVEKLFF. The CDR3 nucleotides are TGTGCCAGCAGCTTACAGGGGATGGTTGAAAAACTGTTTTTT. The chain recombines TRBV7-9 with TRBJ1-4; D is perhaps TRBD1 (6 bases). The CDR3 has 14 amino acids. CDR1 and CDR2 from the germline V gene are SEHNR and FQNEAQ (reference sequence). The ends were cut back, 2 bases at V and 7 bases at J, with 11 bases in the middle.

The genes are TRBV7-2 and TRBJ2-7; 9 positions agree with TRBD1. V lost 3 bases to trimming and J lost 1 base; unmatched junction nucleotides: 1. The CDR3 covers 14 residues. Germline CDR1 and CDR2: SGHTA and FQGNSA. DNA of the CDR3: TGTGCCAGCAGCTTTGACAGGGGGTCCTACGAGCAGTACTTC. Amino acid sequence: CASSFDRGSYEQYF.

V is TRBV25-1 and J is TRBJ2-3; TRBD2 matches at 7 bases. CDR1 is MGHDK and CDR2 is SYGVNS in the germline V gene. Trimming at V came to 3 bases and at J to 6 bases, leaving 6 bases not matched to a gene. The CDR3 length is 14 residues. The CDR3 nucleotides read TGTGCCAGCAGTGAGGGCGGCGGGAGTGATACGCAGTATTTT. This codes for CASSEGGGSDTQYF.

The chain recombines TRBV30 with TRBJ2-7; D might be TRBD2 (5 bases). Trimming removed 2 bases at V and 6 bases at J, with 17 bases between. Germline V lookup: CDR1 GTSNPN, CDR2 SVGIG (reference sequence). The CDR3 runs to 14 residues. In DNA form, the CDR3 reads TGTGCCTGGAGTTTGGGTGGGAGCTCCATCGAGCAGTACTTC. Encoded protein: CAWSLGGSSIEQYF.

This chain uses TRBV18 with TRBJ1-1; 7 bases map to TRBD1. This CDR3 is 16 amino acids long. Germline CDR1 and CDR2: KGHSH and LQKENI. The trim removed 6 bases at V and 1 base at J, leaving 11 bases unmatched. Here the CDR3 reads CASSRGQAISNTEAFF. CDR3 sequence (DNA): TGTGCCAGCTCTCGAGGACAGGCTATTTCGAACACTGAAGCTTTCTTT.

The rearrangement joins TRBV6-2 or TRBV6-3 to TRBJ2-2; 7 bases line up with TRBD1. The CDR3 covers 14 residues. Trimming at V came to 6 bases and at J to 4 bases, leaving 5 bases not matched to a gene. CDR1 and CDR2 (germline): MNHEY, SVGEGT. The DNA for the CDR3 is TGTGCCAGCAGCCGGGGACAGATCACCGGGGAGCTGTTTTTT. Amino acids: CASSRGQITGELFF.

The chain couples TRBV4-2 to TRBJ2-4; weak D call: TRBD1 (6 bases). The CDR3 is 14 amino acids. Trimming stripped 1 base from V and 7 bases from J, with 11 bases between. The germline CDR1 and CDR2 sequences are LGHNA and YNFKEQ. This chain's CDR3 is CASSQAGQKNIQYF. CDR3 sequence (DNA): TGTGCCAGCAGCCAAGCTGGACAGAAGAACATTCAGTACTTC.

The V call is TRBV5-5, the J call TRBJ2-5, with TRBD2 identical over 14 bases. J gave up 5 bases and V 4 bases, and 7 bases lay outside the gene matches. The germline V gene has CDR1 SGHKS and CDR2 YYEKEE (reference sequence). The CDR3 totals 16 residues. Written as DNA, the CDR3 is TGTGCCAGCAGCCCGGGACTAGCGGGAGATGTGGAGACCCAGTACTTC. Its translation is CASSPGLAGDVETQYF.

The chain is built from TRBV6-2 or TRBV6-3 and TRBJ1-3; no definite D call. The CDR3 is 14 amino acids. V gave up 0 bases and J gave up 3 bases, with 6 bases separating them. Per germline, CDR1 MNHEY and CDR2 SVGEGT. Here the CDR3 reads CASSYSEGGNTIYF. The CDR3 nucleotides are TGTGCCAGCAGTTACTCCGAGGGTGGAAACACCATATATTTT.